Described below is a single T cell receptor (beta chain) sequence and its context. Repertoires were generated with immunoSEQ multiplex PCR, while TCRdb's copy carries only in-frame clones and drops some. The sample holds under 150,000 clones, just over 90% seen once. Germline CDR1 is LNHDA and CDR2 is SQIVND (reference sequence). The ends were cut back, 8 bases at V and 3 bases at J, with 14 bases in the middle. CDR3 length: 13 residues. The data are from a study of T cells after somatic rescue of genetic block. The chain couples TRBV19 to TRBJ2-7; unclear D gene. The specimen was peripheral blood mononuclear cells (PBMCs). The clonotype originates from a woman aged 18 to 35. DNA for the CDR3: TGTGCCAGTTCCTGGACCGTGGGCTACGAGCAGTACTTC. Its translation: CASSWTVGYEQYF.